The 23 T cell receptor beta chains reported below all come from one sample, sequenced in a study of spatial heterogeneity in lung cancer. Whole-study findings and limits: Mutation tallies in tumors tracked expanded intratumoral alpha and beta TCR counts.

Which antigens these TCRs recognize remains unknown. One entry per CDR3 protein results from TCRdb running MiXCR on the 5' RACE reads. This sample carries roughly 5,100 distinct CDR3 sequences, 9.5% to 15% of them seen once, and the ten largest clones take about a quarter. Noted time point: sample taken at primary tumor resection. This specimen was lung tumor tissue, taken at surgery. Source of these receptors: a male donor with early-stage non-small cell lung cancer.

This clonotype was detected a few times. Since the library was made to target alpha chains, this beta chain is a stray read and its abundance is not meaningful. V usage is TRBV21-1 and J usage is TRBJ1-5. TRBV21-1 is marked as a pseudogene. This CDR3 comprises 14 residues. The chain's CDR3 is CASSKGVEKLAQHF. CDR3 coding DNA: TGTGCCAGCAGCAAAGGAGTGGAAAAGTTAGCCCAGCATTTT.

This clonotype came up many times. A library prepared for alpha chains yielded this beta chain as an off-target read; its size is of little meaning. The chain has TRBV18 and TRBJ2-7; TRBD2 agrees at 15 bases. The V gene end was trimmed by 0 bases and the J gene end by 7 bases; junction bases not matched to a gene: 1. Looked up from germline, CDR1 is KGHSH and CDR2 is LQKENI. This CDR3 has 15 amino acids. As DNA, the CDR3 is TGTGCCAGCTCACCACCGGGACTAGCGGGAGGTGAGCAGTACTTC. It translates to CASSPPGLAGGEQYF. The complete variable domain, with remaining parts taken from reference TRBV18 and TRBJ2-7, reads NAGVMQNPRHLVRRRGQEARLRCSPMKGHSHVYWYRQLPEEGLKFMVYLQKENIIDESGMPKERFSAEFPKEGPSILRIQQVVRGDSAAYFCASSPPGLAGGEQYFGPGTRLTVT.

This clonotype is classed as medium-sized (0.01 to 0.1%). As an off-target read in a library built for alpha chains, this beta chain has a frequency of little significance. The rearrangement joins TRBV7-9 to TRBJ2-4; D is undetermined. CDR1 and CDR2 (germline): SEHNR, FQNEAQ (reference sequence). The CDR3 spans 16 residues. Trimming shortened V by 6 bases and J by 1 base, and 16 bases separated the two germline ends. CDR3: CASSRTVLMAKNIQYF. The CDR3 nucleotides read TGTGCCAGCAGTCGTACAGTCCTTATGGCCAAAAACATTCAGTACTTC.

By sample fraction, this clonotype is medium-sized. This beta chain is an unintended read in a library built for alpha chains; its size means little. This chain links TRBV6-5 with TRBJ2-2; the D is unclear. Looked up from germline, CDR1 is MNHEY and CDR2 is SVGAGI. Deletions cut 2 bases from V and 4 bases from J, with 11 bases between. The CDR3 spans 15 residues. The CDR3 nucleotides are TGTGCCAGCAGTTACGCCAGCACCGGCACCGGGGAGCTGTTTTTT. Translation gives CASSYASTGTGELFF.

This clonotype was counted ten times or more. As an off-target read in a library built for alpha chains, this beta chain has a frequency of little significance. CDR3 in amino acids: CSARDPTYNSPLHF. Here the CDR3 DNA reads TGCAGTGCTAGAGATCCCACCTATAATTCACCCCTCCACTTT. The chain carries TRBV20-1 and TRBJ1-6; unclear D gene. Germline V gene data show CDR1 as DFQATT and CDR2 as SNEGSKA (reference sequence). V was trimmed by 0 bases and J by 2 bases, leaving 5 bases between them. CDR3 length: 14 residues.

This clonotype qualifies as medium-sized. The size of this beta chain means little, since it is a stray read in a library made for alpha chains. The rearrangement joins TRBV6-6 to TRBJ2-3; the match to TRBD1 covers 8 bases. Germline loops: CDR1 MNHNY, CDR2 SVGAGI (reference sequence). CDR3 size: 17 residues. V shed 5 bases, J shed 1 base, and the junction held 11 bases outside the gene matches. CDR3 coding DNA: TGTGCCAGCAGTGAATGGGCAGGGGGCGCTGGCACAGATACGCAGTATTTT. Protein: CASSEWAGGAGTDTQYF.

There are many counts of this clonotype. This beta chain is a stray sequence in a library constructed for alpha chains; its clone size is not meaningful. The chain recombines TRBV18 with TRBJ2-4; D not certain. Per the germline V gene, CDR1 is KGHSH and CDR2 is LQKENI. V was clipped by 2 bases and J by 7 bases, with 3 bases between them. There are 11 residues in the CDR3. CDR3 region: CASSPGNIQYF. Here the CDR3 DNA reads TGTGCCAGCTCACCAGGGAACATTCAGTACTTC.

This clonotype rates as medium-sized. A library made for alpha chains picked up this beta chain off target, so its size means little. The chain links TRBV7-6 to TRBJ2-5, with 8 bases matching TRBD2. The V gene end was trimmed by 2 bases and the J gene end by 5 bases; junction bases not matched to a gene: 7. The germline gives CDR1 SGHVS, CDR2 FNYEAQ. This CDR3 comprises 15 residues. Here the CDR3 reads CASSLIGGRQETQYF. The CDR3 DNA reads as TGTGCCAGCAGCTTAATCGGCGGGAGGCAGGAGACCCAGTACTTC. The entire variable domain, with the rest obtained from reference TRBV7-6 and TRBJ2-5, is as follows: GAGVSQSPRYKVTKRGQDVALRCDPISGHVSLYWYRQALGQGPEFLTYFNYEAQQDKSGLPNDRFSAERPEGSISTLTIQRTEQRDSAMYRCASSLIGGRQETQYFGPGTRLLVL.

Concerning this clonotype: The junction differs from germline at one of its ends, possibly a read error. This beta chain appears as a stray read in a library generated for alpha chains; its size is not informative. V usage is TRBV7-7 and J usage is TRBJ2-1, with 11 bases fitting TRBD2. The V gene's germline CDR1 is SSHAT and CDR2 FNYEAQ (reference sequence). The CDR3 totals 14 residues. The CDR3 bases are TGTGCTAGCAGCTTAGGGACTAGCGGCAATGAGCAGTTCTTC. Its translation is CASSLGTSGNEQFF.

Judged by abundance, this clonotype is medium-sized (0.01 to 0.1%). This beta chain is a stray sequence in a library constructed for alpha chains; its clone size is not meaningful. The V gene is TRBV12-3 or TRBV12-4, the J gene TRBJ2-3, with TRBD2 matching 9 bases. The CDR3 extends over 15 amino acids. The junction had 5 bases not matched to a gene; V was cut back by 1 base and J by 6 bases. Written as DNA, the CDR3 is TGTGCCAGCAGTTTAGGTAGCGGGGGTCTGGATACGCAGTATTTT. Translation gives CASSLGSGGLDTQYF.

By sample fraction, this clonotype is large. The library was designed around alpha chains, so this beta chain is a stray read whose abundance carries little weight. The CDR3 loop reads CASRKPGTGKRDEAFF. CDR3 in DNA: TGTGCCAGCAGAAAACCCGGGACAGGGAAGCGGGATGAAGCTTTCTTT. The rearrangement joins TRBV6-2 or TRBV6-3 to TRBJ1-1; TRBD1 matches 9 bases. The length of the CDR3 is 16 residues. V lost 6 bases, J lost 7 bases, and 15 bases stayed unmatched. Germline CDR1 MNHEY, CDR2 SVGEGT.

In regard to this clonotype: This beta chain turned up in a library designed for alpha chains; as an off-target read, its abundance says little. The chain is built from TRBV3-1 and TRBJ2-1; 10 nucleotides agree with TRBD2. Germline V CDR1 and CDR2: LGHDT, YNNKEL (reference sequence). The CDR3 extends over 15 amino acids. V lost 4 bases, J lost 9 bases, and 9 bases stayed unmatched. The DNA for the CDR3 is TGTGCCAGCAGCCGGGGGGCTAGCGGGAGTGGTGAGCAGTTCTTC. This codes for CASSRGASGSGEQFF.

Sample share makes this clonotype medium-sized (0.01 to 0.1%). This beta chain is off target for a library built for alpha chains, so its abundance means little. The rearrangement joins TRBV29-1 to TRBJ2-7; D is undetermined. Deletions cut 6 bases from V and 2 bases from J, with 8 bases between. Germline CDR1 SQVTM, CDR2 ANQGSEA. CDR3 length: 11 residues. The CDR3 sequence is CSVIGTYEQYF. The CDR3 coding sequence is TGCAGCGTCATAGGGACCTACGAGCAGTACTTC.

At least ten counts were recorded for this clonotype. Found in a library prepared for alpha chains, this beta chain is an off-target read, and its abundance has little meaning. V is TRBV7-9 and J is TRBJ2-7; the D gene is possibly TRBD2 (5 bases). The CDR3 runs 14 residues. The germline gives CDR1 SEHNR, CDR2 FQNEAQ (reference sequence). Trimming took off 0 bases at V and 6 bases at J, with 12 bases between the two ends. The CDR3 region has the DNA TGTGCCAGCAGCTTAGCTTCGGCAGGAGGCGAGCAGTACTTC. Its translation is CASSLASAGGEQYF.

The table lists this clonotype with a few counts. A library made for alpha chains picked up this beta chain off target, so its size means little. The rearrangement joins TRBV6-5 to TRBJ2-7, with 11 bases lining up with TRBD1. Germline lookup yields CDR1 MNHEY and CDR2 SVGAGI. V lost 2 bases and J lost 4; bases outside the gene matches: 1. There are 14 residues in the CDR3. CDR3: CASSYGDRGYEQYF. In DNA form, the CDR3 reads TGTGCCAGCAGTTACGGGGACAGGGGGTACGAGCAGTACTTC.

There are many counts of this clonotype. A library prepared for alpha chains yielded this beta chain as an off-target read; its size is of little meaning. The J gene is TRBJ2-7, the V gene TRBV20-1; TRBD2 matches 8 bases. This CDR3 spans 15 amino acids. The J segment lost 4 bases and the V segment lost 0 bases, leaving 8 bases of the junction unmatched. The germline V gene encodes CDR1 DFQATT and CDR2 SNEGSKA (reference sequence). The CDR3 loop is CSARDGSGASYEQYF. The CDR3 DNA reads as TGCAGTGCTAGAGACGGTAGCGGGGCTTCTTACGAGCAGTACTTC.

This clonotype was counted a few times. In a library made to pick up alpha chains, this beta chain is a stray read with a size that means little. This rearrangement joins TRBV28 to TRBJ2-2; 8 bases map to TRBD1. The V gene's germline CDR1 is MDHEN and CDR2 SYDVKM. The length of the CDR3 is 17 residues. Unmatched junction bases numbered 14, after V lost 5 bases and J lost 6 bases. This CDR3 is CASSPALGQGAAGELFF. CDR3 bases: TGTGCCAGCAGTCCAGCCCTAGGGCAGGGGGCTGCCGGGGAGCTGTTTTTT. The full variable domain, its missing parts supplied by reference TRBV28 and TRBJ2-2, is DVKVTQSSRYLVKRTGEKVFLECVQDMDHENMFWYRQDPGLGLRLIYFSYDVKMKEKGDIPEGYSVSREKKERFSLILESASTNQTSMYLCASSPALGQGAAGELFFGEGSRLTVL.

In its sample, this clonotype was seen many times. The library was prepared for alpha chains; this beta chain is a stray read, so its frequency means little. The DNA for the CDR3 is TGCGCCAGCAGTCAACCCAAGGGCGGACAGGGGAACACCGGGGAGCTGTTTTTT. Translated, it gives CASSQPKGGQGNTGELFF. The chain employs TRBV23-1 and TRBJ2-2, with 8 bases aligning to TRBD1. TRBV23-1 is filed as an ORF, its function uncertain. With 2 bases clipped from V and 1 base from J, the junction kept 9 bases outside the gene matches. The CDR3 consists of 18 residues.

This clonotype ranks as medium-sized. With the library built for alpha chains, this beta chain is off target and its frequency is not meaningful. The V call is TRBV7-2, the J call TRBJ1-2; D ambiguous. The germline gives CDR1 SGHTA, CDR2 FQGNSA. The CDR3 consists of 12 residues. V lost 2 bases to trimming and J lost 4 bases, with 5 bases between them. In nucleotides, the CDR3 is TGTGCCAGCAGCTTAAACTCCTATGGCTACACCTTC. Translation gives CASSLNSYGYTF.

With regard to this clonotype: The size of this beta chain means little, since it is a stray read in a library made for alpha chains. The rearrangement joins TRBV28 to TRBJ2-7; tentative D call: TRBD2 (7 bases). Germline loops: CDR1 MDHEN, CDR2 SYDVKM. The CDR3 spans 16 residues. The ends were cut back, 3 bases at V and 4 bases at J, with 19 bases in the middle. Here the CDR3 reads CASSLVIIEGGYEQYF. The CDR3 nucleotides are TGTGCCAGCAGTTTGGTGATAATCGAGGGGGGGTACGAGCAGTACTTC.

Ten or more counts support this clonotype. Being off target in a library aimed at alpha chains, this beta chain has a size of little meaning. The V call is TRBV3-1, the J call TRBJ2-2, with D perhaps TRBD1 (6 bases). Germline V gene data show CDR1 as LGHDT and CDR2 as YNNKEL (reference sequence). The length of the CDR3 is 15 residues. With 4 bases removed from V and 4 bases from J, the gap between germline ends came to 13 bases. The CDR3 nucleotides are TGTGCCAGCAGCCCCCGACAGGAAACCACCGGGGAGCTGTTTTTT. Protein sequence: CASSPRQETTGELFF. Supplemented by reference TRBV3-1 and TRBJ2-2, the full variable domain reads DTAVSQTPKYLVTQMGNDKSIKCEQNLGHDTMYWYKQDSKKFLKIMFSYNNKELIINETVPNRFSPKSPDKAHLNLHINSLELGDSAVYFCASSPRQETTGELFFGEGSRLTVL.

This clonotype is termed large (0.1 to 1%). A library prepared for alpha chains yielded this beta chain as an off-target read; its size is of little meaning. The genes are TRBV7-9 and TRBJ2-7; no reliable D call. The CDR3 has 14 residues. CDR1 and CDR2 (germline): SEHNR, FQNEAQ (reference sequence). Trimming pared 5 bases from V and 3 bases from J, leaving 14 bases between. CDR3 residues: CASSPFPAGYEQYF. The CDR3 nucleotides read TGTGCCAGCAGCCCATTTCCGGCTGGCTACGAGCAGTACTTC.

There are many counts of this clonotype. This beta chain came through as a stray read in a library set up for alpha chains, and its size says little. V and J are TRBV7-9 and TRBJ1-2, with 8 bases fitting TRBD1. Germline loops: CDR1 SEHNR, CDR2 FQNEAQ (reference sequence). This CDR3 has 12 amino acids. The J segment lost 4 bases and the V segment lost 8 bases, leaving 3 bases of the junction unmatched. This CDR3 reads CASRGQGYGYTF. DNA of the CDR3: TGTGCCAGCCGAGGACAGGGCTATGGCTACACCTTC.